The T cell receptor beta chain described here comes from a study of blood T cell repertoires in COVID-19. Sequencing was performed with immunoSEQ multiplex PCR; in TCRdb, only in-frame clones are kept and a portion is missing. The sample includes about 73,000 clones, roughly 83% of them seen just once. This CDR3 contains 14 residues. The germline CDR1 and CDR2 sequences are LNHDA and SQIVND (reference sequence). Trimming took off 3 bases at V and 4 bases at J, with 9 bases between the two ends. The chain couples TRBV19 to TRBJ1-4; D perhaps matches TRBD1 (5 bases). Sequenced sample: peripheral blood. This clonotype originated in a woman aged 55 to 70 with acute or convalescent COVID-19. The DNA for the CDR3 is TGTGCCAGTAGTATCCGGACACGTAATGAAAAACTGTTTTTT. This gives the protein CASSIRTRNEKLFF.